Here is one T cell receptor (beta chain) with its context. Antigen specificity is unknown. CDR1 and CDR2 (germline): SGDLS, YYNGEE. With 6 bases removed from V and 4 bases from J, the gap between germline ends came to 22 bases. The CDR3 covers 16 residues. Specified treatment: oral pan-JAK inhibitor, 5-10 mg twice daily. The data were obtained in a study of CD8+ T cells in alopecia areata. Study conclusions and caveats: Sharing of TCRs across patients appeared less clear than in mice, possibly for HLA-related reasons. Scalp specimens additionally yield sequences from normal skin's resident alphabeta T cells.

RNA extraction and reverse transcription yielded cDNA as sequencing template. The table came from immunoSEQ multiplex PCR; TCRdb's copy has only in-frame clones and leaves some out. The data contain about 90,000 clones, roughly two fifths of them seen just once; the ten biggest clones take up roughly 18%. This TCR came from a human donor with alopecia areata. The V gene is TRBV9, the J gene TRBJ2-5, with D perhaps matching TRBD2 (6 bases). Material: CD8+ T cells sorted from blood, obtained at week 24, from a patient treated with tofacitinib. CDR3 region: CASTTGRTGAGETQYF. For the CDR3, the DNA is TGTGCCAGCACCACCGGAAGAACGGGAGCGGGAGAGACCCAGTACTTC.